A selection of T cell receptor beta chains follows, all from one sample in a study of T cell repertoires in cytomegalovirus infection. TCRdb recomputed calls from the reads with MiXCR, one row per CDR3 protein. Counted here are about 260,000 distinct CDR3 sequences, 8% to 9.5% occurring once; the ten biggest clones make up more than 13%. The sequencing sample was made of PBMCs. The receptors originated from a human donor in good health (CMV status not recorded). Some clones in this sample may be carry-over from other donors' samples. Both conserved end residues are part of each CDR3. Each record gives: J gene, CDR3 length, clone size, D gene, V gene, CDR3 DNA, CDR3 protein. D genes are given only for firm matches. Size is omitted from some rows. Given values are once, few, many or a class for expanded clones.

TRBJ1-3	14	few	NA	TRBV28	TGTGCCAGCAGTTTTCGAGGATCTGGAAACACCATATATTTT	CASSFRGSGNTIYF
TRBJ2-5	15	few	TRBD2	TRBV19	TGTGCCAGTAGTAGAGGACTAGCGGGGGGAGAGACCCAGTACTTC	CASSRGLAGGETQYF
TRBJ1-5	16	NA	NA	TRBV4-1	TGCGCCAGCAGCCTTTTTGACAGGCCCTCCAATCAGCCCCAGCATTTT	CASSLFDRPSNQPQHF
TRBJ2-2	17	many	NA	TRBV6-6	TGTGCCAGCAGTTACTCGCCACATGCCGCGAACACCGGGGAGCTGTTTTTT	CASSYSPHAANTGELFF
TRBJ2-7	10	few	NA	TRBV6-6	TGTGCCAGCGAGGCCGAAAGGCAGTACTTC	CASEAERQYF
TRBJ1-1	13	few	NA	TRBV5-1	TGCGCCAGCAGCTCTTTGGGGGACTCTGAAGCTTTCTTT	CASSSLGDSEAFF
TRBJ2-5	15	many	NA	TRBV19	TGTGCCAGTAGTAGCAACGGACGGATACAAGAGACCCAGTACTTC	CASSSNGRIQETQYF
TRBJ1-2	13	many	NA	TRBV7-2	TGTGCCAGCAGCTTAGTAACAGGCAATGGCTACACCTTC	CASSLVTGNGYTF
TRBJ1-5	14	many	NA	TRBV2	TGTGCCAGCAGCATGGGGCATGGCAATCAGCCCCAGCATTTT	CASSMGHGNQPQHF
TRBJ1-1	14	many	NA	TRBV7-2	TGTGCCAGCAGCGTAACGGGCCGACGCACTGAAGCTTTCTTT	CASSVTGRRTEAFF
TRBJ2-5	14	NA	NA	TRBV18	TGTGCCAGCTCGCCTCTGGGGTCACAAGAGACCCAGTACTTC	CASSPLGSQETQYF
TRBJ2-6	18	many	TRBD1	TRBV7-9	TGTGCCAGCAGCGGAACCGGGACAGGGGCTCCTGGGGCCAACGTCCTGACTTTC	CASSGTGTGAPGANVLTF
TRBJ1-5	15	many	TRBD1	TRBV7-2	TGTGCCAGCAGCCAACAGGGGCGGGATAGGGAGCCCCAGCATTTT	CASSQQGRDREPQHF
TRBJ2-2	14	many	NA	TRBV20-1	TGCAGTGCTAGAGCGCGTTCCACCACCGGGGAGCTGTTTTTT	CSARARSTTGELFF
TRBJ2-2	15	NA	NA	TRBV6-2/TRBV6-3	TGTGCCACACGCCCCGGCCTAGATATCACCGGGGAGCTGTTTTTT	CATRPGLDITGELFF
TRBJ2-1	15	many	NA	TRBV7-2	TGTGCCAGCAGCTCCCCGGGATCGGCCTACAATGAGCAGTTCTTC	CASSSPGSAYNEQFF
TRBJ1-1	14	NA	NA	TRBV30	TGTGCCTGGAGTTCCACTTTGGGGGGGACTGAAGCTTTCTTT	CAWSSTLGGTEAFF
TRBJ1-5	13	many	NA	TRBV7-2	TGTGCCAGCAGCTCGGTCGGCAATCAGCCCCAGCATTTT	CASSSVGNQPQHF
TRBJ1-2	14	many	NA	TRBV7-2	TGTGCCAGCAGCTTAGCGTCGGGGCCTCATGGCTACACCTTC	CASSLASGPHGYTF
TRBJ1-4	18	NA	NA	TRBV19	TGTGCCAGTAGTGCCCGACCCCCGGCGGGTGCAACTAATGAAAAACTGTTTTTT	CASSARPPAGATNEKLFF
TRBJ2-1	15	many	TRBD2	TRBV6-1	TGTGCCAGCAGTTACGGGGGGACTAAAATGAATGAGCAGTTCTTC	CASSYGGTKMNEQFF
TRBJ2-7	13	many	NA	TRBV7-2	TGTGCCAGCAGCCCCGGTGGTGGGGACTCCTGGTACTTC	CASSPGGGDSWYF
TRBJ2-1	15	few	NA	TRBV29-1	TGCAGCGTCCCACAGGGTTCCAGCTCCTACAATGAGCAGTTCTTC	CSVPQGSSSYNEQFF
TRBJ2-1	15	NA	NA	TRBV19	TGTGCCAGTAGTATTCAGGGAGGAAGTCGGAATGAGCAGTTCTTC	CASSIQGGSRNEQFF
TRBJ2-7	13	many	TRBD1	TRBV12-5	TGTGCTAGTGGTTTACTAACAGGGGGCGAGCAGTACTTC	CASGLLTGGEQYF
TRBJ1-3	17	NA	NA	TRBV4-1	TGCGCCAGCAGCCAAGGCTCGGCCCGCTCCCGGAGGAACACCATATATTTT	CASSQGSARSRRNTIYF
TRBJ2-1	18	many	TRBD1	TRBV6-2/TRBV6-3	TGTGCCAGCAGTATGGCCCCCCCCGGGACAGGGCCCATTGATGAGCAGTTCTTC	CASSMAPPGTGPIDEQFF
TRBJ2-7	14	many	TRBD1	TRBV7-9	TGTGCCAGCAGCTTCCCGGCAGGGGGCGACGAGCAGTACTTC	CASSFPAGGDEQYF
TRBJ2-7	17	few	TRBD1	TRBV25-1	TGTGCCAGCAGTGAATCGTTCGTGACAGGGGTGGGCTACGAGCAGTACTTC	CASSESFVTGVGYEQYF
TRBJ2-7	14	many	NA	TRBV7-9	TGTGCCAGCAGCTTAGCTCCCCCATCCTACGAGCAGTACTTC	CASSLAPPSYEQYF
TRBJ1-5	14	NA	TRBD1	TRBV27	TGTGCCAGCAGCCCTCACAGGGGAACTCAGCCCCAGCATTTT	CASSPHRGTQPQHF
TRBJ2-3	18	many	NA	TRBV11-3	TGTGCCAGCAGCAATAACGGGGGACGGACCCTTTTCACAGATACGCAGTATTTT	CASSNNGGRTLFTDTQYF
TRBJ1-1	12	few	NA	TRBV29-1	TGCAGCGTTGCCAGGGCGGACACTGAAGCTTTCTTT	CSVARADTEAFF
TRBJ1-3	12	NA	NA	TRBV29-1	TGCAGCGTTACCGATTCTGGAAACACCATATATTTT	CSVTDSGNTIYF
TRBJ2-3	19	many	TRBD1	TRBV7-8	TGTGCCAGCAGCCCGCGTTGGACAGGGGACCGAGTGGGCACAGATACGCAGTATTTT	CASSPRWTGDRVGTDTQYF